This entry describes one T cell receptor beta chain. The target antigen is unknown. This sample was included in a study of shared clonotypes between healthy human individuals. Across the whole study: The study used three CD4 naive, three CD4 memory, two CD8 naive and one CD8 memory plate per donor. Whole-study findings and limits: Researchers found naive subsets generally carried larger estimated richness than memory subsets. Sampling covered blood only; tissue repertoires likely differ. The sharing of 4.5% to 5% of naive CD4 clonotypes was seen across a handful of donors.

Measured with immunoSEQ multiplex PCR; TCRdb has only the in-frame clones, and not every one. This table holds about 2 million clones, approximately 94% found once. Trimming removed 1 base at V and 3 bases at J, with 10 bases between. Germline values: CDR1 MGHRA, CDR2 YSYEKL. The CDR3 spans 14 residues. Terminally differentiated effector memory CD45RA+ cells were excluded by CCR7 positive selection of CD45RO-negative cells. The gene calls are TRBV4-1 and TRBJ2-7; tentative D call: TRBD2 (5 bases). The clonotype was recovered from a man younger than 35 in good health. Material: naive CD8+ T cells sorted from blood. DNA of the CDR3: TGCGCCAGCAGCCAAGTGACTATGGACTACGAGCAGTACTTC. Translating gives CASSQVTMDYEQYF.